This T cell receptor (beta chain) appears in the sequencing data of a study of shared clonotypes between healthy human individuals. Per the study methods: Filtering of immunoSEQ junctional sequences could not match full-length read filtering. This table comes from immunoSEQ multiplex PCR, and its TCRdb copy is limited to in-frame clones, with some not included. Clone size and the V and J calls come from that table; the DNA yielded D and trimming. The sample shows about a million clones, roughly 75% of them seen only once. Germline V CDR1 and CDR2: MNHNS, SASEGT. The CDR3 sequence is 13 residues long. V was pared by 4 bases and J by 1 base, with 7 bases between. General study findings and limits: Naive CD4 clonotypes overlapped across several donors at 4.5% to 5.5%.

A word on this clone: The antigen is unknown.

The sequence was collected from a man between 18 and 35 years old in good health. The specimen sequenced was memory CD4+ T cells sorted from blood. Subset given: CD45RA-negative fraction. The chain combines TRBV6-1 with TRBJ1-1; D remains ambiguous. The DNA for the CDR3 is TGTGCCAGCAGTGCCGCGCGGAACACTGAAGCTTTCTTT. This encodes CASSAARNTEAFF.